The 12 T cell receptor beta chains in this list originate from one sample, sequenced in a study of T cells in Graves' hyperthyroidism and ophthalmopathy. RNA transcripts served as the template for amplifying TCR beta CDR3 regions. In the first-round RT-PCR of the TCR CDR3, the HTBI primer set was used. TCRdb re-analysed the multiplex PCR reads in MiXCR, keeping a single row per CDR3 protein. The table lists fewer than 650,000 distinct CDR3 sequences, about 15% of them singletons, with more than 11% in the top ten. Source material: blood. The receptors stem from a woman aged 40-49 years with Graves' hyperthyroidism.

This clonotype came up a few times. The chain links TRBV29-1 to TRBJ1-1; perhaps TRBD1 as D (6 bases). Germline loops: CDR1 SQVTM, CDR2 ANQGSEA. Trimming stripped 7 bases from V and 1 base from J, with 13 bases between. The CDR3 consists of 13 residues. This CDR3 reads CSAAPTGNTEAFF. The CDR3 region has the DNA TGCAGCGCCGCCCCGACAGGGAACACTGAAGCTTTCTTT.

This rearrangement joins TRBV11-2 to TRBJ2-7; a possible D gene is TRBD1 (6 bases). Germline V gene data show CDR1 as SGHAT and CDR2 as FQNNGV. Trimming stripped 2 bases from V and 2 bases from J, with 10 bases between. CDR3 length: 14 amino acids. The DNA of the CDR3 is TGTGCCAGCAGCTTATCACGACAGGCCTACGAGCAGTACTTC. Translation: CASSLSRQAYEQYF. Full variable domain (missing parts from reference TRBV11-2 and TRBJ2-7): EAGVAQSPRYKIIEKRQSVAFWCNPISGHATLYWYQQILGQGPKLLIQFQNNGVVDDSQLPKDRFSAERLKGVDSTLKIQPAKLEDSAVYLCASSLSRQAYEQYFGPGTRLTVT.

This clonotype was detected many times. V and J are TRBV20-1 and TRBJ1-2; a possible D gene is TRBD1 (5 bases). The V gene lost 1 base and the J gene lost 6 bases, with 12 bases spanning the gap. This CDR3 has 13 amino acids. Looked up from germline, CDR1 is DFQATT and CDR2 is SNEGSKA (reference sequence). CDR3 sequence: CSARVPGLHGYTF. The CDR3 nucleotides read TGCAGTGCTAGAGTGCCGGGACTCCATGGCTACACCTTC.

In this sample, this clonotype turned up many times. V and J are TRBV6-2 or TRBV6-3 and TRBJ1-2; TRBD1 agrees at 10 bases. This CDR3 spans 16 amino acids. CDR1 and CDR2 (germline): MNHEY, SVGEGT. Losses at the gene ends were 6 bases for V and 4 bases for J; bases not matched to a gene: 11. As DNA, the CDR3 is TGTGCCAGCAGACACAAAACGGGACAGGGGACCTATGGCTACACCTTC. This codes for CASRHKTGQGTYGYTF.

The table lists this clonotype with many counts. The J gene is TRBJ2-7, the V gene TRBV27; a weak D match, TRBD1 (6 bases). CDR1 and CDR2 (germline): MNHEY, SMNVEV (reference sequence). The CDR3 has 13 amino acids. V lost 5 bases and J 6 bases, leaving 14 bases between the germline ends. The DNA of the CDR3 is TGTGCCAGCAGTCCCTTAGGACAGTCCGAGCAGTACTTC. Translation gives CASSPLGQSEQYF.

This clonotype was counted many times. This chain uses TRBV20-1 with TRBJ2-7, with 14 bases aligning to TRBD2. The CDR3 extends over 18 amino acids. Trimming cost V 6 bases and J 0 bases; bases outside gene matches: 13. CDR1 and CDR2 (germline): DFQATT, SNEGSKA (reference sequence). The CDR3 spells CSATPGTSGRYHSYEQYF. Here the CDR3 DNA reads TGCAGTGCCACGCCCGGGACTAGCGGGAGATATCACTCCTACGAGCAGTACTTC.

The chain links TRBV6-2 or TRBV6-3 to TRBJ2-1; 11 bases align to TRBD2. Germline loops: CDR1 MNHEY, CDR2 SVGEGT. The CDR3 extends over 16 amino acids. The ends lost 6 bases at V and 4 bases at J; junction bases unmatched: 8. CDR3 nucleotide sequence: TGTGCCAGCAGCCTCAAACTAGCGGGAGAGTACAATGAGCAGTTCTTC. Its protein product is CASSLKLAGEYNEQFF.

This clonotype was recorded at least ten times. DNA for the CDR3: TGTGCCAGCAGCCGGACAGGGCACGATTCACCCCTCCACTTT. It specifies CASSRTGHDSPLHF. V gene TRBV12-3 or TRBV12-4 combines with J gene TRBJ1-6, with 8 bases aligning to TRBD1. After removal of 6 bases from V and 8 bases from J, the junction contained 6 bases not matched to a gene. The CDR3 runs 14 residues.

The sample holds many counts of this clonotype. The chain is built from TRBV20-1 and TRBJ2-1; the match to TRBD1 covers 12 bases. The germline V gene has CDR1 DFQATT and CDR2 SNEGSKA (reference sequence). The V and J ends lost 3 bases and 7 bases, in that order; junction bases with no gene match: 7. This CDR3 contains 15 residues. CDR3 nucleotides: TGCAGTGCTAGGGGACAGGGGGCTGTTTTTAATGAGCAGTTCTTC. This translates into CSARGQGAVFNEQFF.

This sequence joins TRBV4-2 and TRBJ2-7, with 9 positions matching TRBD2. The CDR3 covers 17 residues. The germline gives CDR1 LGHNA, CDR2 YNFKEQ. Unmatched junction bases numbered 6, after V lost 0 bases and J lost 0 bases. The CDR3 bases are TGTGCCAGCAGCCAAGAAACTGGCGGGAGGGCCTCCTACGAGCAGTACTTC. It translates to CASSQETGGRASYEQYF.

The CDR3 nucleotides are TGCAGCGCTATACTCACCGACGGCAATCAGCCCCAGCATTTT. Its translation is CSAILTDGNQPQHF. The V and J genes are TRBV29-1 and TRBJ1-5, with D unclear. This CDR3 has 14 residues. Germline-derived CDR1 and CDR2 are SQVTM and ANQGSEA. Trimming pared 7 bases from V and 2 bases from J, leaving 15 bases between.

This clonotype has ten or more counts. The V and J genes are TRBV20-1 and TRBJ2-7; 8 nucleotides line up with TRBD1. The V segment lost 3 bases and the J segment 0 bases; nucleotides outside the gene matches: 10. The germline gives CDR1 DFQATT, CDR2 SNEGSKA (reference sequence). The CDR3 length is 16 residues. CDR3 DNA sequence: TGCAGTGCTAGTTTCGAGATCGGGACAGGCTCCTACGAGCAGTACTTC. Translated: CSASFEIGTGSYEQYF.